This record covers a single T cell receptor beta chain. Germline assignment: CDR1 MNHNS and CDR2 SASEGT. With V trimmed by 7 bases and J by 6 bases, 9 bases remained unmatched. There are 14 residues in the CDR3. TCRdb keeps only in-frame clones here, not all; method: immunoSEQ multiplex PCR. This repertoire shows roughly 100,000 clones, approximately 93% found once; its top ten account for around 0.25%. This entry is derived from a study of OX40 agonist ivuxolimab in advanced cancers. The chain joins TRBV6-1 to TRBJ1-2; 9 bases match TRBD1. The specimen comprised CD4+ or CD8+ T cells sorted from blood, sampled in a trial of the OX40 agonist ivuxolimab. The sequence was collected from an adult with an advanced solid tumor such as melanoma, head and neck, liver or kidney cancer. Here the CDR3 reads CASNYRDRADGYTF. CDR3 DNA: TGTGCCAGCAATTACCGGGACAGGGCTGATGGCTACACCTTC.